These 8 T cell receptor beta chains were all obtained from the same sample, sequenced in a study of naive and memory T cell subsets. Both TRBC1 and TRBC2 were covered by a beta constant-region primer of two equimolar oligonucleotides. Four rounds of PCR amplified the ligated cDNA using nested alpha and beta constant-region primers plus SP2. Using its own MiXCR run on the UMI-ligation and nested PCR reads, TCRdb lists one record per CDR3 protein. Of some 80,000 distinct CDR3 sequences in the sample, over 9% were seen once. What was sequenced was naive CD8+ T cells from blood. These receptors were collected from a human donor in good health.

This clonotype was observed a handful of times. The chain joins TRBV27 to TRBJ2-7; D is unresolved. The CDR3 consists of 14 residues. V dropped 5 bases and J dropped 5 bases, with 16 bases sitting between them. Germline values: CDR1 MNHEY, CDR2 SMNVEV (reference sequence). CDR3 nucleotides: TGTGCCAGCAGTCCCTTGGACGTCCGAAACGAGCAGTACTTC. The encoded protein is CASSPLDVRNEQYF.

In DNA, the CDR3 is TGTGCCAGCAGCAGAGACCTCCACAATGAGCAGTTCTTC. It translates to CASSRDLHNEQFF. The chain is built from TRBV27 and TRBJ2-1, with no clear D. Trimming removed 6 bases from V and 5 bases from J, with 11 bases in between. CDR1 is MNHEY, CDR2 SMNVEV, per germline (reference sequence). This CDR3 has 13 amino acids.

This clonotype occurred many times. The CDR3 region has the DNA TGTGCCAGCAGTTATGGGGGGTACAATGAGCAGTTCTTC. It encodes CASSYGGYNEQFF. V usage is TRBV27 and J usage is TRBJ2-1; D is perhaps TRBD2 (6 bases). The CDR3 spans 13 residues. Germline V gene data show CDR1 as MNHEY and CDR2 as SMNVEV (reference sequence). Trimming pared 4 bases from V and 4 bases from J, leaving 8 bases between.

The chain recombines TRBV10-3 with TRBJ2-5; D is ambiguous. There are 15 residues in the CDR3. Germline V gives CDR1 ENHRY, CDR2 SYGVKD. Between the trimmed V and J ends, which lost 2 bases and 4 bases, there was a span of 14 bases. The CDR3 region has the DNA TGTGCCATCAGTGAGGGAACAGCCCCAGGAGAGACCCAGTACTTC. Its translation: CAISEGTAPGETQYF.

The table lists this clonotype with many counts. The J gene is TRBJ1-6, the V gene TRBV12-3 or TRBV12-4; TRBD1 is a possible D gene (5 bases). The CDR3 length is 12 residues. Trimming stripped 5 bases from V and 9 bases from J, with 8 bases between. The CDR3 loop is CASSSRGSPLHF. The CDR3 DNA is TGTGCCAGCAGTAGTAGGGGTTCACCCCTCCACTTT.

The chain uses TRBV7-9 and TRBJ2-1; 10 bases are shared with TRBD1. The CDR3 runs 15 residues. Germline assignment: CDR1 SEHNR and CDR2 FQNEAQ (reference sequence). V was pared by 4 bases and J by 3 bases, with 3 bases of the junction left unmatched. The CDR3 DNA reads TGTGCCAGCAGCTCCGACAGGGGGCTCTACAATGAGCAGTTCTTC. It encodes CASSSDRGLYNEQFF.

The gene calls are TRBV13 and TRBJ2-7; D gene ambiguous. Between the trimmed V and J ends, which lost 4 bases and 1 base, there was a span of 8 bases. The germline gives CDR1 PRHDT, CDR2 FYEKMQ (reference sequence). This CDR3 is built from 13 residues. DNA for the CDR3: TGTGCCAGCAGCTCGGCCCCGTCCTACGAGCAGTACTTC. It yields the protein CASSSAPSYEQYF.

This clonotype appeared a few times. The chain recombines TRBV20-1 with TRBJ2-7; 7 bases match TRBD1. Germline assignment: CDR1 DFQATT and CDR2 SNEGSKA (reference sequence). Losses at the gene ends were 5 bases for V and 0 bases for J; bases not matched to a gene: 7. CDR3 length equals 14 residues. CDR3 sequence (DNA): TGCAGTGCTCGAGGGACAGCGAGCTCCTACGAGCAGTACTTC. It codes for CSARGTASSYEQYF.